This entry lists 16 T cell receptor beta chains sequenced from one sample in a study of T-cell memory formation after mild COVID-19. TCRdb redid the calling of the 5' RACE reads with MiXCR, one entry per CDR3 protein. The data hold roughly 560,000 distinct CDR3 sequences, with around 21% observed a single time. Material: PBMCs or a T cell subset sorted from them (not recorded which). Every receptor here comes from an adult woman who had mild COVID-19 (a few samples of this study predate the infection). Cell type and time point are not known.

The table lists this clonotype with a few counts. J is TRBJ2-1 and V is TRBV5-1; 16 nucleotides align to TRBD2. CDR1 and CDR2 (germline): SGHRS, YFSETQ. This CDR3 region has 19 residues. V lost 4 bases and J lost 1; bases outside the gene matches: 8. In nucleotides, the CDR3 is TGCGCCAGCAGCCGTCCGGGACTAGCGGGGGGGCCTTCCTACAATGAGCAGTTCTTC. It specifies CASSRPGLAGGPSYNEQFF.

The sample holds a few counts of this clonotype. This rearrangement joins TRBV7-3 to TRBJ1-6; D is possibly TRBD1 (6 bases). This CDR3 region has 13 residues. Germline CDR1 reads SGHTA; CDR2 reads FQGTGA. V lost 5 bases and J 9 bases, leaving 11 bases between the germline ends. The DNA for the CDR3 is TGTGCCAGCAGCGTCAAAGGGGGTTCACCCCTCCACTTT. Amino acid sequence: CASSVKGGSPLHF.

The sample holds a few counts of this clonotype. V is TRBV18 and J is TRBJ1-1, with 7 positions matching TRBD1. The CDR3 totals 15 residues. V dropped 3 bases and J dropped 0; count of bases not matched to a gene: 4. Germline CDR1 and CDR2: KGHSH and LQKENI. In DNA, the CDR3 is TGTGCCAGCTCACCGGACAGGTACATGAACACTGAAGCTTTCTTT. It translates to CASSPDRYMNTEAFF.

This chain links TRBV24-1 with TRBJ2-1; possible D gene TRBD2, 5 bases. Trimming pared 6 bases from V and 3 bases from J, leaving 14 bases between. The CDR3 is made up of 15 amino acids. Germline V gives CDR1 KGHDR, CDR2 SFDVKD. DNA of the CDR3: TGTGCCACCAGTTCGCCTACGGGATTCTACAATGAGCAGTTCTTC. Amino acid sequence: CATSSPTGFYNEQFF.

This clonotype was found a few times. J is TRBJ2-1 and V is TRBV20-1, with 10 positions matching TRBD1. V trimming: 1 base; J trimming: 3 bases; junction bases outside the gene matches: 3. CDR1 and CDR2 (germline): DFQATT, SNEGSKA (reference sequence). This CDR3 has 15 amino acids. The CDR3 sequence: CSARVDRGFYNEQFF. CDR3 in DNA: TGCAGTGCTAGAGTGGACAGGGGGTTCTACAATGAGCAGTTCTTC.

This chain uses TRBV6-6 with TRBJ2-2; tentatively, D is TRBD1 (5 bases). This CDR3 comprises 15 residues. Germline CDR1 and CDR2: MNHNY and SVGAGI (reference sequence). Trimming took 2 bases from V and 6 from J, leaving 13 bases between them. The CDR3 DNA sequence: TGTGCCAGCAGTTACCGGGTAGCAGGGTCCGGGGAGCTGTTTTTT. Translation: CASSYRVAGSGELFF.

This chain connects TRBV29-1 to TRBJ1-1, with 9 bases aligning to TRBD1. The junction had 4 bases not matched to a gene; V was cut back by 5 bases and J by 3 bases. Germline values: CDR1 SQVTM, CDR2 ANQGSEA. CDR3 length equals 13 residues. CDR3 coding DNA: TGCAGCGTTTGGACAGGGGTGGACACTGAAGCTTTCTTT. It is translated as CSVWTGVDTEAFF.

The CDR3 loop reads CASSADFGEQYF. The CDR3 bases are TGTGCCAGTAGCGCCGATTTCGGCGAGCAGTACTTC. The V and J genes are TRBV19 and TRBJ2-7; D gene ambiguous. The CDR3 loop spans 12 amino acids. V was trimmed by 6 bases and J by 6 bases, leaving 12 bases between them. CDR1 is LNHDA, CDR2 SQIVND, per germline (reference sequence).

The table lists this clonotype with a few counts. The J gene is TRBJ2-1, the V gene TRBV5-1, with TRBD2 matching over 7 bases. The CDR3 is 15 amino acids. V shed 0 bases and J 9 bases; nucleotides not matched to a gene: 9. The germline CDR1 and CDR2 sequences are SGHRS and YFSETQ. The CDR3 bases are TGCGCCAGCAGCTTGGTTGAGACTAGCTTCTCTGAGCAGTTCTTC. It translates to CASSLVETSFSEQFF.

The table lists this clonotype with a few counts. The chain uses TRBV7-2 and TRBJ2-7; D remains ambiguous. Deletions cut 5 bases from V and 2 bases from J, with 7 bases between. There are 12 residues in the CDR3. Per the germline V gene, CDR1 is SGHTA and CDR2 is FQGNSA. CDR3 amino acids: CASSTLTYEQYF. In DNA form, the CDR3 reads TGTGCCAGCAGCACCCTGACCTACGAGCAGTACTTC.

J is TRBJ2-7 and V is TRBV7-8; D gene unclear. This CDR3 spans 15 amino acids. Germline CDR1 SGHVS, CDR2 FQNEAQ. With 6 bases removed from V and 2 bases from J, the gap between germline ends came to 17 bases. The CDR3 coding sequence is TGTGCCAGCAGTTCTTTCCGAGCAAACCCCTACGAGCAGTACTTC. Its protein is CASSSFRANPYEQYF.

This clonotype came up a few times. The genes are TRBV2 and TRBJ2-7, with 10 bases that match TRBD1. The germline V gene has CDR1 SNHLY and CDR2 FYNNEI. Trimming removed 5 bases from V and 1 base from J; junction bases left unmatched: 8. This CDR3 contains 16 residues. CDR3 DNA: TGTGCCAGCAGTCCCCTTGGGACAGGGGATTCCTACGAGCAGTACTTC. Its translation is CASSPLGTGDSYEQYF. Full variable domain (outside the CDR3, taken from reference TRBV2 and TRBJ2-7): EPEVTQTPSHQVTQMGQEVILRCVPISNHLYFYWYRQILGQKVEFLVSFYNNEISEKSEIFDDQFSVERPDGSNFTLKIRSTKLEDSAMYFCASSPLGTGDSYEQYFGPGTRLTVT.

This clonotype was detected many times. This chain connects TRBV12-3 or TRBV12-4 to TRBJ2-1; D is tentatively TRBD1 or TRBD2 (6 bases each). This CDR3 has 15 residues. Trimming stripped 4 bases from V and 0 bases from J, with 10 bases between. This chain's CDR3 is CASSSGAYSYNEQFF. The CDR3 nucleotides read TGTGCCAGCAGTTCGGGGGCCTACTCCTACAATGAGCAGTTCTTC.

This chain joins TRBV12-3 or TRBV12-4 and TRBJ1-3; D remains ambiguous. Between the trimmed V and J ends, which lost 7 bases and 0 bases, there was a span of 13 bases. The CDR3 is 15 residues long. The CDR3 nucleotides are TGTGCCAGCATGGCAGACGAATCCTCTGGAAACACCATATATTTT. Translated: CASMADESSGNTIYF.

This clonotype was observed a handful of times. The chain joins TRBV5-1 to TRBJ2-1; D perhaps matches TRBD1 (6 bases). CDR3 length equals 16 residues. The V end lost 4 bases, the J end lost 2 bases, and 16 bases lay between the germline ends. The germline CDR1 and CDR2 sequences are SGHRS and YFSETQ. CDR3 sequence: CASSLGHSGTYNEQFF. DNA of the CDR3: TGCGCCAGCAGCCTGGGACATTCAGGCACCTACAATGAGCAGTTCTTC.

J is TRBJ2-1 and V is TRBV7-9; a possible D gene is TRBD2 (6 bases). The germline V gene has CDR1 SEHNR and CDR2 FQNEAQ (reference sequence). This CDR3 is 16 amino acids long. V was cut by 5 bases and J by 5 bases, with 19 bases left in between. The DNA for the CDR3 is TGTGCCAGCAGCCACAGCTCCGGGAGACCCAACAATGAGCAGTTCTTC. Protein sequence: CASSHSSGRPNNEQFF. Drawing the rest from reference TRBV7-9 and TRBJ2-1, the complete variable domain is DTGVSQNPRHKITKRGQNVTFRCDPISEHNRLYWYRQTLGQGPEFLTYFQNEAQLEKSRLLSDRFSAERPKGSFSTLEIQRTEQGDSAMYLCASSHSSGRPNNEQFFGPGTRLTVL.